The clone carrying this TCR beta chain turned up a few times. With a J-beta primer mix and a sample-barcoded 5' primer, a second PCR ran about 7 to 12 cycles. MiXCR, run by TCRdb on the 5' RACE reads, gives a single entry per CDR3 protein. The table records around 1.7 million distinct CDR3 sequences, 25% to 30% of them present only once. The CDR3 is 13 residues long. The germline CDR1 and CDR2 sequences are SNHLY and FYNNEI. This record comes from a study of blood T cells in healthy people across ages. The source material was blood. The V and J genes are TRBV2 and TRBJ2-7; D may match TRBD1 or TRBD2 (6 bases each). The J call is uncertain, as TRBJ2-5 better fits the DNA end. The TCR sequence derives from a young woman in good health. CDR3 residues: CASNHPGAETQYF. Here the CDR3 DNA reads TGTGCCAGCAACCACCCGGGGGCTGAGACCCAGTACTTC.